The 3 T cell receptor beta chains given below trace back to one sample, sequenced in a study of T-cell reconstitution after alpha-beta-depleted transplantation in children. Preparation of the TCRbeta library involved a method that used unique molecular identifiers. TCRdb recomputed calls from the PCR reads with MiXCR, one row per CDR3 protein. Of hundreds of thousands of distinct CDR3 sequences listed, 10% to 15% are singletons. Here the sequenced sample was PBMCs, taken from the stem cell graft. All receptors come from a human donor who donated a stem cell graft to a child with Fanconi anemia.

This clonotype was counted ten times or more. V is TRBV7-9 and J is TRBJ1-2, with a possible D match to TRBD1 (5 bases). The V end was cut by 6 bases, the J end by 3 bases, with 11 bases between. Germline CDR1 reads SEHNR; CDR2 reads FQNEAQ (reference sequence). The CDR3 is 13 amino acids. This CDR3 is CASSSGTDYGYTF. In DNA form, the CDR3 reads TGTGCCAGCAGTTCCGGGACGGACTATGGCTACACCTTC.

Only a few counts were recorded for this clonotype. V is TRBV14 and J is TRBJ1-1; TRBD1 is a possible D gene (5 bases). V was clipped by 1 base and J by 9 bases, with 6 bases between them. The germline V gene encodes CDR1 SGHDN and CDR2 FVKESK. The CDR3 runs to 11 residues. Here the CDR3 DNA reads TGTGCCAGCAGCCAAGGACAGAAAGCTTTCTTT. Translation: CASSQGQKAFF. The whole variable domain, remainder taken from reference TRBV14 and TRBJ1-1, is EAGVTQFPSHSVIEKGQTVTLRCDPISGHDNLYWYRRVMGKEIKFLLHFVKESKQDESGMPNNRFLAERTGGTYSTLKVQPAELEDSGVYFCASSQGQKAFFGQGTRLTVV.

V is TRBV20-1 and J is TRBJ2-3; 7 nucleotides line up with TRBD1. CDR1 and CDR2 (germline): DFQATT, SNEGSKA (reference sequence). The trim removed 6 bases at V and 0 bases at J, leaving 6 bases unmatched. This CDR3 has 14 amino acids. CDR3 region: CSAQGQSSTDTQYF. The DNA of the CDR3 is TGCAGTGCCCAGGGACAGTCTAGCACAGATACGCAGTATTTT.